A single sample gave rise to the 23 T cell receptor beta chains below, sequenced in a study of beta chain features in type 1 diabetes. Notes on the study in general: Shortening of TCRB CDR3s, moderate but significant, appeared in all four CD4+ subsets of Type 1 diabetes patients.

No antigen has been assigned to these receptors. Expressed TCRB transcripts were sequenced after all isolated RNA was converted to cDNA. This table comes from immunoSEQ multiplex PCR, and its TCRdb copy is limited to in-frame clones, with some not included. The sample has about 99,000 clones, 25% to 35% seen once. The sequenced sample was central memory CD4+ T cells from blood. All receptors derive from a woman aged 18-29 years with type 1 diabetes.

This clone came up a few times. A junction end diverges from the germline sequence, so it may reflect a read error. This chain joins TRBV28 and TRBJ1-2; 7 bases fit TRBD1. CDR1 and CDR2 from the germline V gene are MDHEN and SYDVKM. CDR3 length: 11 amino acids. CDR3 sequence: CASSFDRAFHF. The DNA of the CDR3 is TGTGCCAGCAGTTTCGACAGGGCGTTCCACTTC.

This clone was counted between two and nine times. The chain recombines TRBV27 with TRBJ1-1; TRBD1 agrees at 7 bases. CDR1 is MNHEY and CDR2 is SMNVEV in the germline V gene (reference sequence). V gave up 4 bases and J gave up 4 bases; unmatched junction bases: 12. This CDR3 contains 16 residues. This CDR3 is CASSSVRQGRVTEAFF. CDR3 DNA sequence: TGTGCCAGCAGTTCCGTCCGACAGGGCCGGGTCACTGAAGCTTTCTTT.

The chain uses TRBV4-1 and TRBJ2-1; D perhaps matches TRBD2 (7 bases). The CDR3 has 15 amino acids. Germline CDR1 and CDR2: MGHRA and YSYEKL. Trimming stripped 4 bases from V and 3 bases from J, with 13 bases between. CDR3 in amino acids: CASSLPRGGYNEQFF. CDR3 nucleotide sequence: TGCGCCAGCAGCCTACCGAGGGGGGGCTACAATGAGCAGTTCTTC.

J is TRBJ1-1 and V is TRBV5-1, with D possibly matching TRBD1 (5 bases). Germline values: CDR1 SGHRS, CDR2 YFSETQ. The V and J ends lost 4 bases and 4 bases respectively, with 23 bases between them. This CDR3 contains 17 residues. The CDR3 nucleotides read TGCGCCAGCAGCCGACTAGAGGGACCCCAGATGAGCACTGAAGCTTTCTTT. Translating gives CASSRLEGPQMSTEAFF.

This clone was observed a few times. The CDR3 DNA reads TGCGCCAGCAGTCGCCGTCAGGACAGGGGGATGACCGGGGAGCTGTTTTTT. The encoded protein is CASSRRQDRGMTGELFF. V usage is TRBV23-1 and J usage is TRBJ2-2; 10 bases are shared with TRBD1. TRBV23-1 is sorted into the ORF group, with uncertain function. The CDR3 is 17 residues long. Trimming at V came to 4 bases and at J to 5 bases, leaving 10 bases not matched to a gene.

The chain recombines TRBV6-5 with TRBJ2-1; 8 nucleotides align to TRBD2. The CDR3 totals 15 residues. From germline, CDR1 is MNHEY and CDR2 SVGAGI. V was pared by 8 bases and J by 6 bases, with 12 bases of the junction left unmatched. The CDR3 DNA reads TGTGCCAGCTCTCGGGGGGGACTAGGCTTCAATGAGCAGTTCTTC. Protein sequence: CASSRGGLGFNEQFF.

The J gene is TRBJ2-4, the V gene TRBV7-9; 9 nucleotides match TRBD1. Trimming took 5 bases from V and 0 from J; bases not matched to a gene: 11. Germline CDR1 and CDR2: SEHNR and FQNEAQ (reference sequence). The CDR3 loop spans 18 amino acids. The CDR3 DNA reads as TGTGCCAGCAGCCGTTCCGGGACAGGGAACTTAGCCAAAAACATTCAGTACTTC. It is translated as CASSRSGTGNLAKNIQYF.

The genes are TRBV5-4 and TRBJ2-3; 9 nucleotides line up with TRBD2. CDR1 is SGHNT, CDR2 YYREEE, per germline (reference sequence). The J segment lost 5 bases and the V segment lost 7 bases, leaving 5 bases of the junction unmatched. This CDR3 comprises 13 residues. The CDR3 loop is CASQREEIDTQYF. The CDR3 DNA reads TGTGCCAGCCAGCGGGAGGAAATAGATACGCAGTATTTT.

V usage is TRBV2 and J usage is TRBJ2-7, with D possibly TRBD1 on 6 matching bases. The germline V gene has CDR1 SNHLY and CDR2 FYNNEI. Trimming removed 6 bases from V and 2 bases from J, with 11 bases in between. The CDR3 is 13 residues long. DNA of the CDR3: TGTGCCAGCAGGAGCAGGGGTCCCTACGAGCAGTACTTC. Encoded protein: CASRSRGPYEQYF.

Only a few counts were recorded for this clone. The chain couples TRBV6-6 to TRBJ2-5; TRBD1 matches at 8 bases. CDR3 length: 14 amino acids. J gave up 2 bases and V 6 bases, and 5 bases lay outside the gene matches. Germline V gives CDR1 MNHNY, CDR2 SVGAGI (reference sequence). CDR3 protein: CASSRGRVQETQYF. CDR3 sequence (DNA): TGTGCCAGCAGCAGGGGGCGGGTACAAGAGACCCAGTACTTC.

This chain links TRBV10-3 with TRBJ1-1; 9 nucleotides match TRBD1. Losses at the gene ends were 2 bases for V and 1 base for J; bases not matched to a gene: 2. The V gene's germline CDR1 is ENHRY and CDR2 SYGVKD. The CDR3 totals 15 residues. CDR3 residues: CAISEGTGTNTEAFF. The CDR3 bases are TGTGCCATCAGTGAGGGGACAGGGACGAACACTGAAGCTTTCTTT.

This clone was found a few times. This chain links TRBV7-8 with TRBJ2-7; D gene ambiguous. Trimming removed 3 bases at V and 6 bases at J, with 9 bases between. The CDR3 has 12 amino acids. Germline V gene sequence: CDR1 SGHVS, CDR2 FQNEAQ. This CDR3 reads CASSFSQSEQYF. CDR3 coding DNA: TGTGCCAGCAGCTTTAGCCAGTCCGAGCAGTACTTC.

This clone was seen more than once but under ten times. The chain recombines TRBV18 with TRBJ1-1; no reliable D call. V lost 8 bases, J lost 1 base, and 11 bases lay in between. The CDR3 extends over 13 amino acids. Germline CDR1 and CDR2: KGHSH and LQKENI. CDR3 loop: CASRVDANTEAFF. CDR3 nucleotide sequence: TGTGCCAGCCGCGTTGATGCGAACACTGAAGCTTTCTTT.

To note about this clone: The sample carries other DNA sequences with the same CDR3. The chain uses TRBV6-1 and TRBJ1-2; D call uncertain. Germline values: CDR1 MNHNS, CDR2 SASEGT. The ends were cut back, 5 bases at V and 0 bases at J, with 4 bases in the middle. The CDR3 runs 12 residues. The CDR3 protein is CASSQANYGYTF. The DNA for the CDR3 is TGTGCCAGCAGTCAGGCTAACTATGGCTACACCTTC.

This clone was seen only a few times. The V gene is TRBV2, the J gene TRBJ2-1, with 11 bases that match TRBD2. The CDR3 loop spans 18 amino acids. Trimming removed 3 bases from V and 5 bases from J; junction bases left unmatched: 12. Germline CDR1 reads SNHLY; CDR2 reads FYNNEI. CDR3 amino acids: CASSDGSVAGGLDNEQFF. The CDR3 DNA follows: TGTGCCAGCAGTGACGGGTCGGTAGCGGGAGGGCTGGACAATGAGCAGTTCTTC.

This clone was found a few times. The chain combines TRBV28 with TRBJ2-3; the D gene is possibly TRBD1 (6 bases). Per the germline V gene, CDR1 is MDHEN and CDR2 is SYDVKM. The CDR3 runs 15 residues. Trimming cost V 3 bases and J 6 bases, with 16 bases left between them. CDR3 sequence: CASSLRGSLGDTQYF. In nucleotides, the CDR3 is TGTGCCAGCAGTTTGAGGGGGAGTCTAGGCGATACGCAGTATTTT.

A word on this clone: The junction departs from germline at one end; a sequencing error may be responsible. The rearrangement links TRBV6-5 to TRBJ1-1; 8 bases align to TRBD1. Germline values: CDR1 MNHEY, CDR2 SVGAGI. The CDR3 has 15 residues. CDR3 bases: TGTGCCAGCAGCCCGATCAACAGGGGGAACGCTGAAGCTTTCTTT. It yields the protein CASSPINRGNAEAFF.

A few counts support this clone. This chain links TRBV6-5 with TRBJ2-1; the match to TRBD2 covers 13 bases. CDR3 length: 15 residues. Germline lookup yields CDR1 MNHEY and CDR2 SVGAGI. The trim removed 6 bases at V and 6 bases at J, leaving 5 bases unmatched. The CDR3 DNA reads TGTGCCAGCAGCCCCAGGACTAGCGGGAGCAATGAGCAGTTCTTC. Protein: CASSPRTSGSNEQFF.

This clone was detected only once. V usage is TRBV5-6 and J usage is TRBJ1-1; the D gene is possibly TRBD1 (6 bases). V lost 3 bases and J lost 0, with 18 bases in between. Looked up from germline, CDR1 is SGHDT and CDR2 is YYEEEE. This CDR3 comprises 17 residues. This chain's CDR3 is CASSSYRRGGMNTEAFF. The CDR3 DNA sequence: TGTGCCAGCAGCTCCTACAGGAGGGGGGGGATGAACACTGAAGCTTTCTTT.

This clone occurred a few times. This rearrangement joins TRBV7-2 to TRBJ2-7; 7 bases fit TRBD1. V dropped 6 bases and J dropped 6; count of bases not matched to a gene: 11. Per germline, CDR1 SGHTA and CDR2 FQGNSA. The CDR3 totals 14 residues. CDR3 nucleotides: TGTGCCAGCAGTTCCCTGGACAGGCCCTCCGAGCAGTACGTC. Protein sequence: CASSSLDRPSEQYV.

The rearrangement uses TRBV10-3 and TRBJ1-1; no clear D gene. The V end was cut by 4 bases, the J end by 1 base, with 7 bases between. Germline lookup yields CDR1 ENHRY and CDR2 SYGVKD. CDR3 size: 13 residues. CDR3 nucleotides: TGTGCCATCAGTGGAGAACCGAACACTGAAGCTTTCTTT. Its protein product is CAISGEPNTEAFF.

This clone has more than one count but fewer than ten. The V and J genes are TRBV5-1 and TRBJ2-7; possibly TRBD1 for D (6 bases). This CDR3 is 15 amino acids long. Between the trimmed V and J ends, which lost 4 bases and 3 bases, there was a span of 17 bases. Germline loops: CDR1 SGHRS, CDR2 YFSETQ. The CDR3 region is CASSQRQDSIYEQYF. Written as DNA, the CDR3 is TGCGCCAGCAGCCAACGACAGGATTCCATCTACGAGCAGTACTTC.

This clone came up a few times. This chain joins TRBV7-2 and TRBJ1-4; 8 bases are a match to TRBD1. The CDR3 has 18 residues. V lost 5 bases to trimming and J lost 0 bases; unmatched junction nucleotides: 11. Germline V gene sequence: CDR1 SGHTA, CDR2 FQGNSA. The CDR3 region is CASSLSLTGGATNEKLFF. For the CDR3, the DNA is TGTGCCAGCAGCCTCTCATTAACAGGGGGGGCAACTAATGAAAAACTGTTTTTT.